A selection of T cell receptor beta chains follows, all from one sample in a study of identical twins. TCRdb redid the calling of the 5' RACE reads with MiXCR, one entry per CDR3 protein. The repertoire holds some 690,000 distinct CDR3 sequences, 21% seen once, with roughly 4.3% in the top ten. In addition, the sample was reused for a study of T cells expressing NK-cell markers.

Material: PBMCs. The receptors originated from a woman younger than 35 in good health. Both conserved end residues are part of each CDR3. D genes are given only for firm matches. Not all rows give a size; the values are once, few, many and, for expanded clones, a class.

TGTGCCACCAGCAGAGATCGCAGCTTGAACACTGAAGCTTTCTTT | CATSRDRSLNTEAFF | TRBJ1-1 | TRBV15 | few | NA
TGTGCCAGTAGTATTGGCTTGGATGGTGAGCAGTTCTTC | CASSIGLDGEQFF | TRBJ2-1 | TRBV19 | NA | NA
TGCAAAAGTCGCACCAACACTGAAGCTTTCTTT | CKSRTNTEAFF | TRBJ1-1 | TRBV20-1 | few | NA
TGTGCCATCAGCGAGATGGGACAGGGGAACTATGGCTACACCTTC | CAISEMGQGNYGYTF | TRBJ1-2 | TRBV10-3 | NA | TRBD1
TGTGCCAGTAGTATTAGTCTGGCAGGGGGGAGCAATCAGCCCCAGCATTTT | CASSISLAGGSNQPQHF | TRBJ1-5 | TRBV19 | NA | TRBD1
TGTGCCAGCAGCGTAGCCCAGCGGGGGCGCCTCAATGAGCAGTTCTTC | CASSVAQRGRLNEQFF | TRBJ2-1 | TRBV9 | NA | TRBD2
TGCAGCGTCTCTAGGACAGGAATGAATTCCTACGAGCAGTACTTC | CSVSRTGMNSYEQYF | TRBJ2-7 | TRBV29-1 | NA | TRBD1
TGTGCCAGCAGCTTAGACGTAGGGGACGGCTACACCTTC | CASSLDVGDGYTF | TRBJ1-2 | TRBV7-9 | NA | NA
TGTGCCAGCAGCTTAGTTGTTTCGAACACTGAAGCTTTCTTT | CASSLVVSNTEAFF | TRBJ1-1 | TRBV7-2 | NA | NA
TGTGCCAGCAGCTCCGACTTTCTAGCGGGGGATCAGGATGAGCAGTTCTTC | CASSSDFLAGDQDEQFF | TRBJ2-1 | TRBV7-4 | few | TRBD2
TGTGCCATCAGTGGTGACAGGGTAAAAGGTGGCTACACCTTC | CAISGDRVKGGYTF | TRBJ1-2 | TRBV10-3 | NA | TRBD1
TGCAGTGCCGGGACTAGCGGGAGGGCCCACAATGAGCAGTTCTTC | CSAGTSGRAHNEQFF | TRBJ2-1 | TRBV20-1 | NA | TRBD2
TGTGCCAGCAGTTCAAGACTACTAGCGGGGGAGAATGAGCAGTTCTTC | CASSSRLLAGENEQFF | TRBJ2-1 | TRBV12-3/TRBV12-4 | NA | TRBD2
TGTGCCAGCAGTCTAGGTACCAAAGAGACCCAGTACTTC | CASSLGTKETQYF | TRBJ2-5 | TRBV12-3/TRBV12-4 | many | NA
TGTGCCAGCAGCCGGACCGTGCCCGCCGACTACGAGCAGTACTTC | CASSRTVPADYEQYF | TRBJ2-7 | TRBV12-3/TRBV12-4 | NA | NA
TGTGCCAGCAGAAAAGACGGTTACAATGAGCAGTTCTTC | CASRKDGYNEQFF | TRBJ2-1 | TRBV6-1 | NA | NA
TGTGCCAGCAGGGTGACAGCCAGATACGAGCAGTACTTC | CASRVTARYEQYF | TRBJ2-7 | TRBV11-2 | few | NA
TGTGCCATCGGACAGGGACTCCAAGAGACCCAGTACTTC | CAIGQGLQETQYF | TRBJ2-5 | TRBV10-3 | few | TRBD1
TGCAGCGTTGGAGGCGGGAGGGCCCGGTCCTACAATGAGCAGTTCTTC | CSVGGGRARSYNEQFF | TRBJ2-1 | TRBV29-1 | NA | TRBD2
TGCAGTGCTAGGACAGGGGGCTACCCAGCCTACGAGCAGTACTTC | CSARTGGYPAYEQYF | TRBJ2-7 | TRBV20-1 | NA | TRBD1
TGTGCCAGCAGCAAGGGAACAGCTTCCTACGAGCAGTACTTC | CASSKGTASYEQYF | TRBJ2-7 | TRBV21-1 | NA | NA
TGTGCCAGCAGCTTGTCTGGGACAGGGTCTTATGGCTACACCTTC | CASSLSGTGSYGYTF | TRBJ1-2 | TRBV5-5 | few | TRBD1
TGCAGCGTTGAAGGATTCGGGGGCTCTGAGCAGTTCTTC | CSVEGFGGSEQFF | TRBJ2-1 | TRBV29-1 | many | NA
TGCAGTGCTGGCAGGACTGGGGGGGAGCTGTTTTTT | CSAGRTGGELFF | TRBJ2-2 | TRBV20-1 | NA | NA
TGTGCCAGCAGCTTGGACCCACAGGGAGAGACCCAGTACTTC | CASSLDPQGETQYF | TRBJ2-5 | TRBV7-2 | many | NA
TGCAGTGCTAGGCGGCGGCAGGGTGAGCAGTTCTTC | CSARRRQGEQFF | TRBJ2-1 | TRBV20-1 | few | NA
TGTGCCAGCAGCCTGCCCAGCGGGAGTTACAATGAGCAGTTCTTC | CASSLPSGSYNEQFF | TRBJ2-1 | TRBV3-1 | few | TRBD2
TGCGCCAGCAGCTCACACGGGGGACAGGGCCCCTACAATGAGCAGTTCTTC | CASSSHGGQGPYNEQFF | TRBJ2-1 | TRBV5-1 | NA | TRBD1
TGTGCCAGCAACGAATGGGACAGGGGAGTATCGGGGACCCAGTACTTC | CASNEWDRGVSGTQYF | TRBJ2-5 | TRBV7-9 | NA | TRBD1
TGTGCCAGCAGCTTAGCCGGGGTCGAGCAGTACTTC | CASSLAGVEQYF | TRBJ2-7 | TRBV13 | NA | NA
TGCAGCGGGGGAGAGGACAGGGGAGACGGCTACACCTTC | CSGGEDRGDGYTF | TRBJ1-2 | TRBV29-1 | many | TRBD1
TGTGCCAGCAGCTTAAACACTAAAGAGACCCAGTACTTC | CASSLNTKETQYF | TRBJ2-5 | TRBV7-2 | NA | NA
TGTGCCAGCAGGGGGGACAGGGAGAGGTCCTACGAGCAGTACTTC | CASRGDRERSYEQYF | TRBJ2-7 | TRBV25-1 | NA | TRBD1
TGCAGTGCTAAAAACCTAGCGGGTGGCAATGAGCAGTTCTTC | CSAKNLAGGNEQFF | TRBJ2-1 | TRBV20-1 | many | TRBD2
TGCGCCAGCAGCGATAGGGATGCAGATACGCAGTATTTT | CASSDRDADTQYF | TRBJ2-3 | TRBV5-1 | many | NA
TGTGCCAGCAGCTTAGCAGGGCTCACCGGGGAGCTGTTTTTT | CASSLAGLTGELFF | TRBJ2-2 | TRBV7-2 | few | NA
TGCAGTGCTAGGCCAGCGGGAGTTGGCGGGGAGCTGTTTTTT | CSARPAGVGGELFF | TRBJ2-2 | TRBV20-1 | few | TRBD2
TGTGCCAGCAGTTTAAGGGAAGGTTACGAGCAGTACTTC | CASSLREGYEQYF | TRBJ2-7 | TRBV27 | many | NA
TGTGCCAGCAGTGGGGGCGGGACCAACACCGGGGAGCTGTTTTTT | CASSGGGTNTGELFF | TRBJ2-2 | TRBV9 | few | NA
TGCAGTGCTAGAGATCGGAGCCGCAGGCAGTATTTT | CSARDRSRRQYF | TRBJ2-3 | TRBV20-1 | NA | NA
TGTGCCAGCAGCTGGGGACGGGATTACACTGAAGCTTTCTTT | CASSWGRDYTEAFF | TRBJ1-1 | TRBV6-1 | NA | NA
TGTGCCAGCATCCCCGGGACTAGCGAATCTGGGGAGCTGTTTTTT | CASIPGTSESGELFF | TRBJ2-2 | TRBV2 | few | TRBD2
TGTGCCAGCAGCGCGCGGGAAAGGACAGGTAATGAGCAGTTCTTC | CASSARERTGNEQFF | TRBJ2-1 | TRBV9 | NA | NA
TGTGCCAGCAGCCAAGTAGGTCCTCACGAGCAGTACTTC | CASSQVGPHEQYF | TRBJ2-7 | TRBV3-1 | NA | NA
TGCAGTGCCCCCCGGCGGGGGGGGCTCACAGATACGCAGTATTTT | CSAPRRGGLTDTQYF | TRBJ2-3 | TRBV20-1 | many | TRBD2
TGCGCCAGCAGCTTGGCGGCTAGCTCCTACAATGAGCAGTTCTTC | CASSLAASSYNEQFF | TRBJ2-1 | TRBV5-1 | many | NA